This T cell receptor (beta chain) was found in a study of T-cell memory formation after mild COVID-19. Findings of the study overall: Day 15 to 85 contracting clones showed balanced CD4/CD8; later expanders leaned CD4+. In second-wave clones peaking day 37, SARS-CoV-2 specificity remained unconfirmed. Some clones that responded were present in memory (sampled pre-infection), which suggests cross-reactive memory joined.

Details on this clonotype: Its antigen remains unidentified.

The CDR3 is 15 amino acids. After removal of 4 bases from V and 2 bases from J, the junction contained 2 bases not matched to a gene. Germline lookup yields CDR1 MNHEY and CDR2 SVGAGI. TCRdb redid the calling of the 5' RACE reads with MiXCR, one entry per CDR3 protein. Of approximately 180,000 distinct CDR3 sequences listed, roughly 16% are singletons. The sequence was obtained from an adult woman who had mild COVID-19 (a few samples of this study predate the infection). Cell type and time point are not known. The V and J genes are TRBV6-5 and TRBJ2-6; 7 positions match TRBD1. The sample taken for sequencing was PBMCs or a T cell subset sorted from them (not recorded which). The CDR3 region is CASSSQGTGANVLTF. CDR3 in DNA: TGTGCCAGCAGTTCACAGGGGACTGGGGCCAACGTCCTGACTTTC.